This section outlines one T cell receptor (beta chain) sequence together with its context. From RNA, the CDR3 regions of TCR beta chains were amplified and sequenced. HTBI primers were employed in first-round RT-PCR, then a second-round multiplex PCR followed. TCRdb redid the calling of the multiplex PCR reads with MiXCR, one entry per CDR3 protein. The top ten clones hold 40% to 45% of a sample with 740,000 or so distinct CDR3 sequences, around 40% of them seen once. This record comes from a study of Graves' ophthalmopathy and Graves' hyperthyroidism. The CDR3 covers 14 residues. Germline values: CDR1 MGHDK, CDR2 SYGVNS. V lost 11 bases and J lost 0; bases outside the gene matches: 6.

V gene TRBV25-1 combines with J gene TRBJ2-2; 7 bases agree with TRBD2. Sequencing was done on a sample of peripheral blood. The receptor was derived from an adult man with Graves' ophthalmopathy. CDR3 sequence (DNA): TGTGCCTGGGGGGACTACCCGAACACCGGGGAGCTGTTTTTT. Translated: CAWGDYPNTGELFF.